Presented here are 28 T cell receptor beta chains from one specimen sequenced in a study of cytomegalovirus exposure and HLA in healthy donors. The study ran its PCR with 60 Vbeta and 13 Jbeta primers. Sequenced by immunoSEQ multiplex PCR; TCRdb stores in-frame clones only, minus some. The data show about 57,000 clones, more than 65% seen once. The material sequenced was PBMCs. The receptors originated from a woman aged 45 to 65 in good health and CMV-seronegative.

The chain joins TRBV10-3 to TRBJ1-1; D may be TRBD1 (6 bases). From germline, CDR1 is ENHRY and CDR2 SYGVKD. CDR3 size: 12 residues. Trimming stripped 4 bases from V and 6 bases from J, with 9 bases between. The CDR3 protein is CAISAGQPEAFF. CDR3 DNA sequence: TGTGCCATCAGTGCCGGACAGCCTGAAGCTTTCTTT.

Comments on this clone: The junction shows a germline mismatch at one end, possibly a read error. The chain carries TRBV5-1 and TRBJ2-1, with TRBD1 identical over 7 bases. CDR1 and CDR2 from the germline V gene are SGHRS and YFSETQ. The CDR3 spans 14 residues. In DNA form, the CDR3 reads TGCGCCAGCAGCTGGGACAGCACCTACAATGAGAAGTTCTTC. Protein sequence: CASSWDSTYNEKFF.

The V and J genes are TRBV5-1 and TRBJ1-1; TRBD1 aligns across 11 bases. Germline V gives CDR1 SGHRS, CDR2 YFSETQ. The J segment lost 5 bases and the V segment lost 3 bases, leaving 6 bases of the junction unmatched. This CDR3 is built from 15 residues. The CDR3 region is CASSSRTGGNTEAFF. The DNA of the CDR3 is TGCGCCAGCAGCTCAAGGACAGGGGGCAATACTGAAGCTTTCTTT.

V is TRBV6-5 and J is TRBJ2-5; no firm D call. Gene TRBJ2-7 matches the end of the DNA better, so the J call may be wrong. CDR3 length: 14 amino acids. The germline CDR1 and CDR2 sequences are MNHEY and SVGAGI. CDR3 region: CASSYREVNYEQYF. CDR3 sequence (DNA): TGTGCCAGCAGTTATAGAGAGGTGAACTACGAGCAGTACTTC.

The chain is built from TRBV7-9 and TRBJ2-2; 12 bases are a match to TRBD2. This CDR3 comprises 16 residues. Germline V gene lookup returns CDR1 SEHNR and CDR2 FQNEAQ (reference sequence). The junction had 8 bases not matched to a gene; V was cut back by 5 bases and J by 7 bases. Written as DNA, the CDR3 is TGTGCCAGCAGCGCCCTAGCGGGAGGGCCAGGCGGGGAGCTGTTTTTT. Its protein product is CASSALAGGPGGELFF.

This chain links TRBV6-6 with TRBJ1-1, with a possible D match to TRBD1 (5 bases). V was clipped by 4 bases and J by 2 bases, with 11 bases between them. This CDR3 region has 14 residues. Per the germline V gene, CDR1 is MNHNY and CDR2 is SVGAGI (reference sequence). CDR3 sequence: CASSSFDRNTEAFF. Written as DNA, the CDR3 is TGTGCCAGCAGTTCATTTGACAGAAACACTGAAGCTTTCTTT.

Concerning this clone: Other DNA sequences in the sample encode the same CDR3. V is TRBV14 and J is TRBJ2-1; 7 bases line up with TRBD2. The germline V gene has CDR1 SGHDN and CDR2 FVKESK. Unmatched junction bases numbered 11, after V lost 7 bases and J lost 5 bases. The CDR3 sequence is 15 residues long. CDR3 sequence (DNA): TGTGCCAGCACCCCAACGGGGGGTGCCCACAATGAGCAGTTCTTC. This codes for CASTPTGGAHNEQFF.

The chain combines TRBV7-3 with TRBJ2-2, with TRBD1 matching 10 bases. The CDR3 covers 18 residues. With V trimmed by 5 bases and J by 7 bases, 16 bases remained unmatched. Germline V gene data show CDR1 as SGHTA and CDR2 as FQGTGA. CDR3 region: CASSPRGQGPNDGGELFF. CDR3 bases: TGTGCCAGCAGCCCTCGGGGACAGGGGCCGAACGATGGCGGGGAGCTGTTTTTT.

This chain joins TRBV4-1 and TRBJ2-1; 10 nucleotides line up with TRBD2. This CDR3 has 16 residues. Losses at the gene ends were 5 bases for V and 7 bases for J; bases not matched to a gene: 11. The V gene's germline CDR1 is MGHRA and CDR2 YSYEKL. Here the CDR3 DNA reads TGCGCCAGCAGCTCGATGTGGCTAGCGGGAGTTAATGAGCAGTTCTTC. This codes for CASSSMWLAGVNEQFF.

The chain has TRBV2 and TRBJ2-7; 9 bases align to TRBD1. J gave up 7 bases and V 9 bases, and 10 bases lay outside the gene matches. The CDR3 has 13 amino acids. The germline CDR1 and CDR2 sequences are SNHLY and FYNNEI. As DNA, the CDR3 is TGTGCCAGTGATGGACAGGGGTCGGGTGAGCAGTACTTC. As protein: CASDGQGSGEQYF.

The chain couples TRBV15 to TRBJ1-1; TRBD1 agrees at 7 bases. The CDR3 contains 17 residues. V lost 1 base to trimming and J lost 1 base; unmatched junction nucleotides: 9. The germline CDR1 and CDR2 sequences are LNHNV and YYDKDF (reference sequence). CDR3 nucleotides: TGTGCCACCAGCAGAGTGGGAATAGGGGGCCGGAACACTGAAGCTTTCTTT. This translates into CATSRVGIGGRNTEAFF.

This clone was counted between two and nine times. The rearrangement links TRBV6-6 to TRBJ1-2; 8 bases agree with TRBD1. This CDR3 has 13 amino acids. V gave up 4 bases and J gave up 8 bases; unmatched junction bases: 6. Germline V gives CDR1 MNHNY, CDR2 SVGAGI (reference sequence). CDR3 sequence: CASSSRGRWGYTF. CDR3 sequence (DNA): TGTGCCAGCAGTTCCAGGGGGCGTTGGGGCTACACCTTC.

The chain links TRBV2 to TRBJ1-3, with D tentatively TRBD1 (5 bases). Germline assignment: CDR1 SNHLY and CDR2 FYNNEI. The CDR3 totals 14 residues. With 4 bases removed from V and 3 bases from J, the gap between germline ends came to 10 bases. CDR3 sequence: CASSGQLLGNTIYF. The CDR3 nucleotides read TGTGCCAGCAGTGGACAGCTTCTTGGAAACACCATATATTTT.

This clone came up a few times. The genes are TRBV2 and TRBJ2-5; D remains ambiguous. This CDR3 comprises 12 residues. The V end lost 6 bases, the J end lost 6 bases, and 11 bases lay between the germline ends. Germline lookup yields CDR1 SNHLY and CDR2 FYNNEI. CDR3 loop: CASSAPRQTQYF. The CDR3 DNA reads as TGTGCCAGCAGCGCTCCCAGGCAGACCCAGTACTTC.

The J gene is TRBJ2-3, the V gene TRBV5-1; possible D gene TRBD2, 6 bases. This CDR3 is 21 amino acids long. Trimming took 0 bases from V and 2 from J, leaving 28 bases between them. Germline assignment: CDR1 SGHRS and CDR2 YFSETQ. The CDR3: CASSLARGMIGARGDTDTQYF. CDR3 DNA: TGCGCCAGCAGCTTGGCGCGGGGAATGATCGGAGCTCGAGGAGACACAGATACGCAGTATTTT.

V usage is TRBV4-3 and J usage is TRBJ2-1; D gene uncertain. CDR3 size: 13 residues. From germline, CDR1 is LGHNA and CDR2 YSLEER. V was cut by 3 bases and J by 4 bases, with 7 bases left in between. The CDR3 DNA reads as TGCGCCAGCAGCCATAACCTATACAATGAGCAGTTCTTC. This translates into CASSHNLYNEQFF.

On this clone: The same CDR3 is also encoded by other DNA sequences in this sample. The chain recombines TRBV7-9 with TRBJ1-1, with TRBD1 as a possible D gene (5 bases). Germline assignment: CDR1 SEHNR and CDR2 FQNEAQ (reference sequence). V was trimmed by 4 bases and J by 1 base, leaving 7 bases between them. The CDR3 spans 13 residues. The CDR3 sequence: CASSSQGNTEAFF. For the CDR3, the DNA is TGTGCCAGCAGCTCCCAGGGGAACACTGAAGCTTTCTTT. The full variable domain, its missing parts supplied by reference TRBV7-9 and TRBJ1-1, is DTGVSQNPRHKITKRGQNVTFRCDPISEHNRLYWYRQTLGQGPEFLTYFQNEAQLEKSRLLSDRFSAERPKGSFSTLEIQRTEQGDSAMYLCASSSQGNTEAFFGQGTRLTVV.

The V gene is TRBV28, the J gene TRBJ1-6; TRBD1 matches 11 bases. This CDR3 spans 15 amino acids. With V trimmed by 3 bases and J by 6 bases, 1 base remained unmatched. Germline CDR1 MDHEN, CDR2 SYDVKM. CDR3 region: CASSLGQGVNSPLHF. CDR3 bases: TGTGCCAGCAGTTTGGGACAGGGGGTTAATTCACCCCTCCACTTT.

The chain couples TRBV6-5 to TRBJ2-3, with D perhaps TRBD2 (6 bases). CDR1 MNHEY and CDR2 SVGAGI come from the germline V gene. V was clipped by 2 bases and J by 8 bases, with 8 bases between them. This CDR3 has 12 amino acids. CDR3 loop: CASSYIGGTQYF. Written as DNA, the CDR3 is TGTGCCAGCAGTTACATCGGGGGTACGCAGTATTTT.

The chain carries TRBV5-5 and TRBJ1-1; D remains ambiguous. The germline CDR1 and CDR2 sequences are SGHKS and YYEKEE (reference sequence). The ends were cut back, 2 bases at V and 1 base at J, with 6 bases in the middle. The CDR3 extends over 13 amino acids. CDR3 coding DNA: TGTGCCAGCAGCTTTACAGAGAACACTGAAGCTTTCTTT. It is translated as CASSFTENTEAFF. Full variable domain (outside the CDR3, taken from reference TRBV5-5 and TRBJ1-1): DAGVTQSPTHLIKTRGQQVTLRCSPISGHKSVSWYQQVLGQGPQFIFQYYEKEERGRGNFPDRFSARQFPNYSSELNVNALLLGDSALYLCASSFTENTEAFFGQGTRLTVV.

This chain connects TRBV4-2 to TRBJ2-7; 12 positions match TRBD2. CDR3 length: 16 residues. V dropped 4 bases and J dropped 5; count of bases not matched to a gene: 9. The germline gives CDR1 LGHNA, CDR2 YNFKEQ. The CDR3 DNA is TGTGCCAGCAGCCCCGGGCTAGCGGGAGGGCCACACGAGCAGTACTTC. It translates to CASSPGLAGGPHEQYF.

The chain employs TRBV30 and TRBJ2-5; D is perhaps TRBD2 (7 bases). V lost 2 bases, J lost 2 bases, and 15 bases lay in between. The CDR3 runs 15 residues. Per the germline V gene, CDR1 is GTSNPN and CDR2 is SVGIG (reference sequence). Written as DNA, the CDR3 is TGTGCCTGGAGTATCAGGGGAGGGGGTCAAGAGACCCAGTACTTC. As protein: CAWSIRGGGQETQYF.

The chain joins TRBV4-1 to TRBJ2-1, with a possible D match to TRBD2 (6 bases). Trimming shortened V by 1 base and J by 5 bases, and 15 bases separated the two germline ends. Germline CDR1 MGHRA, CDR2 YSYEKL. The CDR3 extends over 16 amino acids. The CDR3 bases are TGCGCCAGCAGCCAAGCATCGGGAGCTAGGAACAATGAGCAGTTCTTC. As protein: CASSQASGARNNEQFF.

This rearrangement joins TRBV28 to TRBJ1-1; no clear D gene. CDR1 is MDHEN and CDR2 is SYDVKM in the germline V gene. The CDR3 is 18 residues long. Trimming pared 5 bases from V and 0 bases from J, leaving 22 bases between. CDR3 bases: TGTGCCAGCAGTGGCGGTGCGGGGAGGGATCTTATGAACACTGAAGCTTTCTTT. Amino acids: CASSGGAGRDLMNTEAFF.

This clone was detected only a few times. V gene TRBV28 combines with J gene TRBJ1-4; 9 bases agree with TRBD1. Trimming at V came to 3 bases and at J to 6 bases, leaving 5 bases not matched to a gene. The CDR3 has 15 residues. The germline gives CDR1 MDHEN, CDR2 SYDVKM. CDR3 DNA sequence: TGTGCCAGCAGTTTCACGGGACAGGGTTATGAAAAACTGTTTTTT. Its translation is CASSFTGQGYEKLFF.

V and J are TRBV5-1 and TRBJ2-1; D ambiguous. Germline CDR1 reads SGHRS; CDR2 reads YFSETQ. Trimming took off 2 bases at V and 6 bases at J, with 6 bases between the two ends. The CDR3 has 12 residues. As DNA, the CDR3 is TGCGCCAGCAGCTTTAATGTCAATGAGCAGTTCTTC. Residues: CASSFNVNEQFF.

The V call is TRBV5-1, the J call TRBJ2-7; 15 bases line up with TRBD2. There are 18 residues in the CDR3. Unmatched junction bases numbered 11, after V lost 4 bases and J lost 3 bases. Germline V gives CDR1 SGHRS, CDR2 YFSETQ. The CDR3 nucleotides read TGCGCCAGCAGCATCCTGGGACTAGCGGGAGGTGAGAACTACGAGCAGTACTTC. It codes for CASSILGLAGGENYEQYF.

The V gene is TRBV5-1, the J gene TRBJ2-5, with 10 bases lining up with TRBD2. V lost 7 bases to trimming and J lost 2 bases; unmatched junction nucleotides: 8. The CDR3 loop spans 15 amino acids. Germline V gene sequence: CDR1 SGHRS, CDR2 YFSETQ. The CDR3 is CASRPLSGGQETQYF. The CDR3 bases are TGCGCCAGCCGTCCCCTTAGCGGGGGGCAAGAGACCCAGTACTTC.